This T cell receptor beta chain came from a study of shared clonotypes between healthy human individuals. Study-wide context: The people who gave samples were a couple of women and three men aged 18 to 49. Study results and limitations: Naive CD4 clonotypes were shared across a handful of donors at 4.5% to 6%. Investigators expected sequencing depth to affect clonotype sharing among donors.

CD45RO-negative CD8 cells positively selected for CCR7 made up the naive population, which excluded terminally differentiated effector memory CD45RA+ cells. Donors comprised healthy HIV-negative adults lacking recent acute infections or vaccinations. About this clone: The target antigen is unknown.

TCRdb's copy holds only in-frame clones and misses some; the assay was immunoSEQ multiplex PCR. The table records hundreds of thousands of clones, about 96% of them present only once. The specimen was naive CD8+ T cells sorted from blood. The TCR sequence derives from a man aged 25 to 45 in good health.

The DNA of the CDR3 is TGTGCCAGCCACCCACTCCGGGACAGGGGCGGGTATGGCTACACCTTC. Its translation is CASHPLRDRGGYGYTF. This rearrangement joins TRBV2 to TRBJ1-2, with 10 nucleotides matching TRBD1. CDR1 and CDR2 from the germline V gene are SNHLY and FYNNEI. CDR3 size: 16 residues. J was trimmed by 5 bases and V by 8 bases; bases with no gene match: 14.